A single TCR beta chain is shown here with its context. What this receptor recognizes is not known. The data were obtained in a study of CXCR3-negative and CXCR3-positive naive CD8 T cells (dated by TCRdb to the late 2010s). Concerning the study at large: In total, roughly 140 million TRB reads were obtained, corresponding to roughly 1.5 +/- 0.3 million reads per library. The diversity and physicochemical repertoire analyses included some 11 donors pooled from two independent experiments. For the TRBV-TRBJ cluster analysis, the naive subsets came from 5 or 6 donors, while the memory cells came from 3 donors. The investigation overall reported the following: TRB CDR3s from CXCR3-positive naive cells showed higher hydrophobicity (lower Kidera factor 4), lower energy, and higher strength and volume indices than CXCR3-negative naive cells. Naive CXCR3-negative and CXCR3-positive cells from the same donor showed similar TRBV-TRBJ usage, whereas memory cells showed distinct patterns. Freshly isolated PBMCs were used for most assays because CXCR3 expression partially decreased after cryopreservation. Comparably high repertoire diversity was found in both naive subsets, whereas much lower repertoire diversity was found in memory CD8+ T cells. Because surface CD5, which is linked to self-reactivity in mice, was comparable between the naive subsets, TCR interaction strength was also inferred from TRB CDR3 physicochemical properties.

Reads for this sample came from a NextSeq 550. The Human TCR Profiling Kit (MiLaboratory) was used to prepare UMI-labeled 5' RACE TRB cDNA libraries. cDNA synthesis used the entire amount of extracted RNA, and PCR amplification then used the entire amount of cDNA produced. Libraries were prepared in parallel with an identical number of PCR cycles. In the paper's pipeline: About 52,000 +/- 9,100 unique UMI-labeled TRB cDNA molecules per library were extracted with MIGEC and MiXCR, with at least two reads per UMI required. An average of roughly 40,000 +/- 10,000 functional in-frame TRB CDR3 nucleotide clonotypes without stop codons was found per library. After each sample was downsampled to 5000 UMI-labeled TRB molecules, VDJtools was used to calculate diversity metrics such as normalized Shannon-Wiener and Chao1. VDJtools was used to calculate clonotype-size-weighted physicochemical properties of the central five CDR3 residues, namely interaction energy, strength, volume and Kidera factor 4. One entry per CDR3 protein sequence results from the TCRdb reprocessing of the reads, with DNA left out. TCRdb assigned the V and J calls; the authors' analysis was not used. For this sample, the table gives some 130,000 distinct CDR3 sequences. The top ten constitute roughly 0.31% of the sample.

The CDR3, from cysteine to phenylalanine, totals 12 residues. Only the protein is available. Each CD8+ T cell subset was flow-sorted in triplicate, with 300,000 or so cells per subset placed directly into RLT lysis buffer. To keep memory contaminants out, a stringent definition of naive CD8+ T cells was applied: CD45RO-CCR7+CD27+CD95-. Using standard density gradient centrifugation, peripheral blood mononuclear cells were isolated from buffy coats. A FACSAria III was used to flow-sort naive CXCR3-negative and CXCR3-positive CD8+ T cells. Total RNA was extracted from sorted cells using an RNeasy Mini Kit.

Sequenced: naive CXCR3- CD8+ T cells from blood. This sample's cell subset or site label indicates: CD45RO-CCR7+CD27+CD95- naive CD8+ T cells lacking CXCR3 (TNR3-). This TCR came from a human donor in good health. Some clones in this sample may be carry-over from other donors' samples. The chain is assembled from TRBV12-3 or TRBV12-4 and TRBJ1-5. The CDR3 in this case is CASRADNQPQHF.